What follows is one TCR beta chain and its context. As yet, its antigen is unknown. This record comes from a study of T cell responses to AZD1222 COVID-19 vaccine. Overall study: Second doses at about 4 or about 12 weeks were pooled. Study-wide results and limits: Sampling that yielded the repertoires occurred only after the peak T cell response. White British ancestry dominated among donors, who included more females, and clonal diversity was possibly underestimated.

The method was immunoSEQ multiplex PCR; TCRdb's version includes in-frame clones alone and lacks a portion of them. The table records about 150,000 clones, approximately 90% of them present only once. CDR1 LGHNA and CDR2 YSLEER come from the germline V gene. The CDR3 totals 14 residues. J gave up 6 bases and V 6 bases, and 6 bases lay outside the gene matches. The chain joins TRBV4-3 to TRBJ2-2, with 8 bases aligning to TRBD1. Sequenced here: peripheral blood, sampled on day 0 of AZD1222 vaccination. The receptor was derived from an adult in good health. CDR3 bases: TGCGCCAGCAGGCACACAGGGGGTTCCGGGGAGCTGTTTTTT. Translation: CASRHTGGSGELFF.